The 28 T cell receptor beta chains in this list originate from one sample, sequenced in a study of blood T cell repertoires in COVID-19 (dated by TCRdb to the early 2020s). The library was obtained by the immunoSEQ multiplex PCR assay. TCRdb re-hosts the immuneACCESS table, in-frame sequences only. Its copies lack some clones; in the studies checked, an unresolved V gene accounts for under half of them, and the cause for the rest is not known. This sample lists 250,000 to 400,000 clones; roughly nine tenths were detected once. The leading ten clones occupy roughly 2.9% of the sample. Material for sequencing was peripheral blood. The receptors were gathered from a woman aged 30 to 39 with COVID-19, enrolled during active disease.

The chain has TRBV6-5 and TRBJ1-1; the D is unclear. The V end lost 0 bases, the J end lost 3 bases, and 14 bases lay between the germline ends. The CDR3 runs 16 residues. The germline V gene encodes CDR1 MNHEY and CDR2 SVGAGI. CDR3 sequence: CASSYSEGGKHTEAFF. The CDR3 nucleotides read TGTGCCAGCAGTTACTCGGAGGGAGGGAAACACACTGAAGCTTTCTTT.

The chain couples TRBV28 to TRBJ1-4; 10 nucleotides match TRBD1. The trim removed 2 bases at V and 10 bases at J, leaving 10 bases unmatched. This CDR3 spans 16 amino acids. Germline CDR1 reads MDHEN; CDR2 reads SYDVKM. The CDR3 spells CASSLQTGQGLRKLFF. The CDR3 DNA sequence: TGTGCCAGCAGTTTACAAACGGGACAGGGGTTGCGAAAACTGTTTTTT.

This sequence joins TRBV6-6 and TRBJ1-2; D is undetermined. The V end lost 6 bases, the J end lost 4 bases, and 18 bases lay between the germline ends. In germline, CDR1 is MNHNY, CDR2 SVGAGI (reference sequence). The CDR3 is 15 amino acids. CDR3 sequence: CASRPGVGTSYGYTF. The CDR3 bases are TGTGCCAGCAGACCCGGGGTCGGAACGTCCTATGGCTACACCTTC.

The chain has TRBV20-1 and TRBJ2-5; no reliable D call. The CDR3 spans 12 residues. Trimming removed 3 bases from V and 3 bases from J, with 8 bases in between. CDR1 and CDR2 (germline): DFQATT, SNEGSKA (reference sequence). The CDR3 bases are TGCAGTGCTAGTAAGCGTGAAGAGACCCAGTACTTC. This codes for CSASKREETQYF.

This chain uses TRBV7-2 with TRBJ1-2; 8 nucleotides line up with TRBD1. Germline CDR1 and CDR2: SGHTA and FQGNSA. Trimming at V came to 5 bases and at J to 0 bases, leaving 8 bases not matched to a gene. The CDR3 spans 16 residues. The CDR3 bases are TGTGCCAGCAGCCTAGGACAGGGCGACGCTAACTATGGCTACACCTTC. It yields the protein CASSLGQGDANYGYTF.

This chain uses TRBV5-4 with TRBJ1-2; D is unclear. The V end was cut by 4 bases, the J end by 10 bases, with 17 bases between. This CDR3 comprises 13 residues. Germline V gives CDR1 SGHNT, CDR2 YYREEE (reference sequence). The CDR3 spells CASSPSTGRYYTF. The CDR3 DNA reads TGTGCCAGCAGCCCCTCGACGGGGAGATACTACACCTTC.

The gene calls are TRBV11-2 and TRBJ1-6, with 7 nucleotides matching TRBD1. Trimming removed 5 bases from V and 7 bases from J; junction bases left unmatched: 17. Germline V CDR1 and CDR2: SGHAT, FQNNGV. This CDR3 spans 18 amino acids. Here the CDR3 DNA reads TGTGCCAGCAGCCCTAGCCAAATAGGGGGCAGAGGAAATTCACCCCTCCACTTT. This gives the protein CASSPSQIGGRGNSPLHF.

The chain couples TRBV7-9 to TRBJ1-2, with D possibly matching TRBD1 (5 bases). Trimming took 2 bases from V and 7 from J, leaving 14 bases between them. The CDR3 consists of 14 residues. Germline lookup yields CDR1 SEHNR and CDR2 FQNEAQ (reference sequence). CDR3 in amino acids: CASSLNQGEGGYTF. The CDR3, as DNA: TGTGCCAGCAGCTTAAACCAGGGTGAAGGTGGCTACACCTTC.

The J gene is TRBJ2-7, the V gene TRBV25-1; D remains unclear. Trimming cost V 0 bases and J 2 bases, with 8 bases left between them. The germline gives CDR1 MGHDK, CDR2 SYGVNS. CDR3 size: 14 residues. CDR3 nucleotides: TGTGCCAGCAGTGAATACGGGTACCCCTACGAGCAGTACTTC. Protein: CASSEYGYPYEQYF.

The chain links TRBV7-2 to TRBJ2-5; 7 bases line up with TRBD1. The CDR3 has 15 amino acids. Germline CDR1 is SGHTA and CDR2 is FQGNSA. Trimming cost V 1 base and J 5 bases; bases outside gene matches: 7. This CDR3 reads CASSLVRQGSETQYF. In nucleotides, the CDR3 is TGTGCCAGCAGCTTAGTCCGACAGGGTAGCGAGACCCAGTACTTC.

DNA of the CDR3: TGTGCCAGCAGCTTGGGGACTAGCGTCGGGGAGCTGTTTTTT. It translates to CASSLGTSVGELFF. This sequence joins TRBV13 and TRBJ2-2; 10 bases match TRBD2. The germline V gene encodes CDR1 PRHDT and CDR2 FYEKMQ (reference sequence). The CDR3 covers 14 residues. The J segment lost 7 bases and the V segment lost 3 bases, leaving 2 bases of the junction unmatched.

This chain connects TRBV11-2 to TRBJ2-5, with 7 bases fitting TRBD2. V lost 4 bases to trimming and J lost 2 bases; unmatched junction nucleotides: 7. Germline V gives CDR1 SGHAT, CDR2 FQNNGV. There are 15 residues in the CDR3. CDR3 DNA sequence: TGTGCCAGCAGCTCCTGGACTAGTTCGCAAGAGACCCAGTACTTC. Its protein is CASSSWTSSQETQYF.

The chain has TRBV5-4 and TRBJ2-3, with a tentative D call TRBD2 (5 bases). V was cut by 2 bases and J by 6 bases, with 13 bases left in between. Looked up from germline, CDR1 is SGHNT and CDR2 is YYREEE (reference sequence). This CDR3 region has 14 residues. As DNA, the CDR3 is TGTGCCAGCAGCTTAACTAGATCCGGGGATACGCAGTATTTT. Protein: CASSLTRSGDTQYF.

With regard to this clone: This sample includes further DNA sequences coding for the same CDR3. This chain connects TRBV27 to TRBJ1-1; D not certain. Looked up from germline, CDR1 is MNHEY and CDR2 is SMNVEV (reference sequence). The CDR3 has 13 residues. Trimming cost V 3 bases and J 0 bases, with 5 bases left between them. CDR3 sequence reads: CASSLTVNTEAFF. The CDR3 coding sequence is TGTGCCAGCAGTTTGACTGTGAACACTGAAGCTTTCTTT.

V usage is TRBV5-1 and J usage is TRBJ2-5, with TRBD2 matching over 7 bases. Germline lookup yields CDR1 SGHRS and CDR2 YFSETQ. V shed 4 bases, J shed 2 bases, and the junction held 5 bases outside the gene matches. The CDR3 contains 14 residues. Here the CDR3 reads CASSMNSGQETQYF. The DNA of the CDR3 is TGCGCCAGCAGCATGAATAGCGGGCAAGAGACCCAGTACTTC.

The chain has TRBV19 and TRBJ1-5, with unresolved D. Trimming shortened V by 3 bases and J by 6 bases, and 15 bases separated the two germline ends. The CDR3 consists of 15 residues. CDR1 LNHDA and CDR2 SQIVND come from the germline V gene (reference sequence). Here the CDR3 reads CASSMAGGWAQPQHF. The DNA of the CDR3 is TGTGCCAGTAGTATGGCAGGCGGGTGGGCTCAGCCCCAGCATTTT.

This chain connects TRBV20-1 to TRBJ2-7, with 12 bases matching TRBD2. This CDR3 is 15 amino acids long. CDR1 and CDR2 from the germline V gene are DFQATT and SNEGSKA (reference sequence). Trimming at V came to 3 bases and at J to 0 bases, leaving 3 bases not matched to a gene. CDR3: CSASRLAGVSYEQYF. As DNA, the CDR3 is TGCAGTGCTAGTCGACTAGCGGGAGTCTCCTACGAGCAGTACTTC.

This clone was picked up one time. This chain connects TRBV28 to TRBJ2-1, with TRBD1 matching over 8 bases. The CDR3 has 16 amino acids. CDR1 is MDHEN and CDR2 is SYDVKM in the germline V gene. V lost 10 bases and J lost 6; bases outside the gene matches: 17. The CDR3 loop reads CATRPTPWTGRNEQFF. As DNA, the CDR3 is TGTGCCACGAGGCCTACCCCGTGGACAGGGCGCAATGAGCAGTTCTTC.

This clone turned up a few times. V and J are TRBV6-1 and TRBJ2-5; D remains ambiguous. Looked up from germline, CDR1 is MNHNS and CDR2 is SASEGT. CDR3 length: 14 residues. V lost 2 bases and J lost 1, with 8 bases in between. The CDR3, as DNA: TGTGCCAGCAGTGAATTTCTCAGCCAAGAGACCCAGTACTTC. This translates into CASSEFLSQETQYF.

V gene TRBV7-2 combines with J gene TRBJ2-1; 11 nucleotides agree with TRBD2. The CDR3 is 17 amino acids. Per germline, CDR1 SGHTA and CDR2 FQGNSA. J gave up 3 bases and V 0 bases, and 4 bases lay outside the gene matches. CDR3 nucleotides: TGTGCCAGCAGCTTAGCCCCCCTAGCGGGAGGCTACAATGAGCAGTTCTTC. Its protein is CASSLAPLAGGYNEQFF.

The V call is TRBV5-6, the J call TRBJ1-6; D perhaps matches TRBD1 (5 bases). CDR1 and CDR2 (germline): SGHDT, YYEEEE. Trimming cost V 3 bases and J 10 bases, with 20 bases left between them. The CDR3 runs 16 residues. The CDR3 nucleotides read TGTGCCAGCAGCTCAACGAGCCGGGGGTTTCGGTCACCCCTCCACTTT. Its translation is CASSSTSRGFRSPLHF.

V and J are TRBV3-1 (or the pseudogene TRBV3-2) and TRBJ2-7; TRBD2 aligns across 8 bases. The CDR3 covers 15 residues. After removal of 0 bases from V and 3 bases from J, the junction contained 4 bases not matched to a gene. Germline V CDR1 and CDR2: LGHDT, YNNKEL (reference sequence). The CDR3 DNA follows: TGTGCCAGCAGCCAAGAAATAGCGGGACACTACGAGCAGTACTTC. Its translation is CASSQEIAGHYEQYF.

This chain joins TRBV29-1 and TRBJ2-7, with 9 bases lining up with TRBD1. The V gene end was trimmed by 2 bases and the J gene end by 7 bases; junction bases not matched to a gene: 6. The CDR3 consists of 13 residues. Per the germline V gene, CDR1 is SQVTM and CDR2 is ANQGSEA. CDR3 sequence reads: CSVESDRGREQYF. CDR3 coding DNA: TGCAGCGTTGAATCTGACAGGGGGAGGGAGCAGTACTTC.

The chain recombines TRBV28 with TRBJ1-6; D not resolved. CDR1 is MDHEN, CDR2 SYDVKM, per germline. Trimming took 7 bases from V and 0 from J, leaving 10 bases between them. The CDR3 is 15 amino acids. This chain's CDR3 is CASTTLSSYNSPLHF. The CDR3 DNA reads as TGTGCCAGCACCACCCTGAGCTCCTATAATTCACCCCTCCACTTT. Full variable domain (remainder filled in from reference TRBV28 and TRBJ1-6): DVKVTQSSRYLVKRTGEKVFLECVQDMDHENMFWYRQDPGLGLRLIYFSYDVKMKEKGDIPEGYSVSREKKERFSLILESASTNQTSMYLCASTTLSSYNSPLHFGNGTRLTVT.

The rearrangement links TRBV18 to TRBJ2-3, with a tentative D call TRBD2 (6 bases). The length of the CDR3 is 17 residues. The V gene lost 4 bases and the J gene lost 5 bases, with 22 bases spanning the gap. Looked up from germline, CDR1 is KGHSH and CDR2 is LQKENI. The CDR3 bases are TGTGCCAGCTCACAGTTGCCTCGAACGGGAGCATTAGATACGCAGTATTTT. Amino acids: CASSQLPRTGALDTQYF.

The rearrangement joins TRBV18 to TRBJ2-3, with D possibly TRBD2 on 6 matching bases. The CDR3 is 16 amino acids. Germline CDR1 KGHSH, CDR2 LQKENI. V lost 6 bases, J lost 0 bases, and 16 bases lay in between. The CDR3 protein is CASSPLRTTSTDTQYF. Here the CDR3 DNA reads TGTGCCAGCTCCCCCCTAAGGACTACTAGCACAGATACGCAGTATTTT.

This chain links TRBV6-5 with TRBJ1-2, with no clear D. V was cut by 2 bases and J by 2 bases, with 12 bases left in between. There are 15 residues in the CDR3. Germline V gene lookup returns CDR1 MNHEY and CDR2 SVGAGI. The CDR3 here is CASSYRSGGNYGYTF. Here the CDR3 DNA reads TGTGCCAGCAGTTACAGGTCAGGCGGGAACTATGGCTACACCTTC.

This rearrangement joins TRBV3-1 (or the pseudogene TRBV3-2) to TRBJ1-1, with D perhaps matching TRBD1 (5 bases). The CDR3 is 15 amino acids. Trimming cost V 4 bases and J 0 bases, with 12 bases left between them. Germline V gene sequence: CDR1 LGHDT, CDR2 YNNKEL (reference sequence). The chain's CDR3 is CASSPWGDMNTEAFF. CDR3 coding DNA: TGTGCCAGCAGCCCATGGGGGGATATGAACACTGAAGCTTTCTTT.